One and the same sample provided the 25 T cell receptor beta chains below, sequenced in a study of blood T cell repertoires in COVID-19. Generated by immunoSEQ multiplex PCR, the TCRdb table keeps only in-frame clones and is missing some. This sample yields 250,000 to 400,000 clones, of which roughly 90% are seen a single time; 2.5% to 3.5% belongs to the top ten. Material: peripheral blood. The receptors derive from a woman in her thirties with COVID-19, enrolled during active disease.

The chain is built from TRBV5-1 and TRBJ1-1, with 7 bases fitting TRBD1. Germline V gene data show CDR1 as SGHRS and CDR2 as YFSETQ. The length of the CDR3 is 13 residues. Losses at the gene ends were 1 base for V and 6 bases for J; bases not matched to a gene: 3. The CDR3 spells CASSLNRGAEAFF. DNA of the CDR3: TGCGCCAGCAGCTTGAACAGGGGAGCTGAAGCTTTCTTT.

The chain employs TRBV13 and TRBJ1-3; maybe TRBD1 (5 bases). Trimming stripped 2 bases from V and 4 bases from J, with 9 bases between. CDR1 PRHDT and CDR2 FYEKMQ come from the germline V gene (reference sequence). This CDR3 has 14 amino acids. The CDR3 DNA is TGTGCCAGCAGCTTAAGCCGACAGGGAAACACCATATATTTT. It encodes CASSLSRQGNTIYF.

The V call is TRBV25-1, the J call TRBJ1-4; no definite D call. Trimming removed 4 bases from V and 2 bases from J, with 17 bases in between. Germline loops: CDR1 MGHDK, CDR2 SYGVNS. The CDR3 is 17 residues long. The CDR3 sequence is CASSVSGKFATNEKLFF. The CDR3 DNA reads TGTGCCAGCAGTGTGTCGGGGAAATTTGCGACTAATGAAAAACTGTTTTTT.

The chain couples TRBV28 to TRBJ2-3, with 13 bases aligning to TRBD2. CDR3 length equals 19 residues. Germline trimming cut 5 bases from V and 2 bases from J; bases unmatched to any gene: 13. The V gene's germline CDR1 is MDHEN and CDR2 SYDVKM. This CDR3 is CASSPGLAGALKITDTQYF. For the CDR3, the DNA is TGTGCCAGCAGTCCCGGACTAGCGGGAGCCCTTAAAATCACAGATACGCAGTATTTT. The full variable domain, its missing parts supplied by reference TRBV28 and TRBJ2-3, is DVKVTQSSRYLVKRTGEKVFLECVQDMDHENMFWYRQDPGLGLRLIYFSYDVKMKEKGDIPEGYSVSREKKERFSLILESASTNQTSMYLCASSPGLAGALKITDTQYFGPGTRLTVL.

This clone has more than one count but fewer than ten. The rearrangement joins TRBV2 to TRBJ1-3, with D perhaps TRBD1 (5 bases). CDR1 SNHLY and CDR2 FYNNEI come from the germline V gene. This CDR3 has 15 residues. The ends were cut back, 3 bases at V and 4 bases at J, with 13 bases in the middle. Here the CDR3 DNA reads TGTGCCAGCAGTGATATGGGGGAGGCAGGAAACACCATATATTTT. Amino acids: CASSDMGEAGNTIYF. The full variable domain, completed using reference TRBV2 and TRBJ1-3, is EPEVTQTPSHQVTQMGQEVILRCVPISNHLYFYWYRQILGQKVEFLVSFYNNEISEKSEIFDDQFSVERPDGSNFTLKIRSTKLEDSAMYFCASSDMGEAGNTIYFGEGSWLTVV.

The chain joins TRBV19 to TRBJ1-6, with 8 bases matching TRBD1. This CDR3 is 16 amino acids long. V lost 5 bases, J lost 10 bases, and 13 bases stayed unmatched. CDR1 is LNHDA and CDR2 is SQIVND in the germline V gene (reference sequence). The CDR3 DNA follows: TGTGCCAGTAGTTTTTCCGGGACAGGCCGCTTCTCACCCCTCCACTTT. Its translation is CASSFSGTGRFSPLHF.

The chain has TRBV3-1 (or the pseudogene TRBV3-2) and TRBJ2-1; tentative D call: TRBD1 (6 bases). This CDR3 has 13 amino acids. CDR1 LGHDT and CDR2 YNNKEL come from the germline V gene (reference sequence). V was clipped by 3 bases and J by 5 bases, with 8 bases between them. The CDR3 reads CASSHRGNNEQFF. The CDR3 DNA reads TGTGCCAGCAGCCATAGGGGGAACAATGAGCAGTTCTTC.

The V call is TRBV6-5, the J call TRBJ1-2, with D uncertain. Germline V gives CDR1 MNHEY, CDR2 SVGAGI. This CDR3 spans 13 amino acids. The V gene lost 6 bases and the J gene lost 8 bases, with 16 bases spanning the gap. CDR3 nucleotides: TGTGCCAGCAGCGAGTTTCGGGGTGGCGGCTACACCTTC. Its translation: CASSEFRGGGYTF.

As DNA, the CDR3 is TGTGCCAGCAGCTTAGGTGGGACAGGGCCTAACACTGAAGCTTTCTTT. Encoded protein: CASSLGGTGPNTEAFF. The gene calls are TRBV7-9 and TRBJ1-1, with 9 positions matching TRBD1. The length of the CDR3 is 16 residues. Trimming took 1 base from V and 2 from J; bases not matched to a gene: 5. Germline loops: CDR1 SEHNR, CDR2 FQNEAQ (reference sequence).

This chain connects TRBV10-3 to TRBJ2-2; 9 bases agree with TRBD1. V lost 6 bases to trimming and J lost 7 bases; unmatched junction nucleotides: 3. The CDR3 contains 13 residues. Germline V gene lookup returns CDR1 ENHRY and CDR2 SYGVKD. The CDR3 bases are TGTGCCATCAGCGACAGGGGGGACGGGGAGCTGTTTTTT. Encoded protein: CAISDRGDGELFF.

The gene calls are TRBV21-1 and TRBJ1-1. TRBV21-1 is marked as a pseudogene. The CDR3 runs to 13 residues. The CDR3, as DNA: TGTGCCAGCAGCAAGCGGGGCCCCACTGAAGCTTTCTTT. Residues: CASSKRGPTEAFF.

This chain uses TRBV19 with TRBJ1-2; TRBD1 agrees at 7 bases. The CDR3 totals 14 residues. The germline gives CDR1 LNHDA, CDR2 SQIVND (reference sequence). The trim removed 6 bases at V and 8 bases at J, leaving 12 bases unmatched. The DNA of the CDR3 is TGTGCCAGTAGCACCCAGACAGGGACGGGCGGCTACACCTTC. Translated, it gives CASSTQTGTGGYTF.

V usage is TRBV5-1 and J usage is TRBJ1-1; D is unclear. This CDR3 comprises 12 residues. Germline V gene data show CDR1 as SGHRS and CDR2 as YFSETQ. Trimming removed 1 base from V and 7 bases from J, with 8 bases in between. Here the CDR3 reads CASSLNGGEAFF. The CDR3 DNA reads TGCGCCAGCAGCTTGAATGGCGGTGAAGCTTTCTTT. The full variable domain, with the rest looked up from reference TRBV5-1 and TRBJ1-1, is KAGVTQTPRYLIKTRGQQVTLSCSPISGHRSVSWYQQTPGQGLQFLFEYFSETQRNKGNFPGRFSGRQFSNSRSEMNVSTLELGDSALYLCASSLNGGEAFFGQGTRLTVV.

The rearrangement links TRBV25-1 to TRBJ2-2; no clear D gene. Germline V gene sequence: CDR1 MGHDK, CDR2 SYGVNS. Trimming removed 6 bases from V and 6 bases from J, with 5 bases in between. The CDR3 runs to 11 residues. The CDR3 coding sequence is TGTGCCAGCAGATCATCCGGGGAGCTGTTTTTT. Translated: CASRSSGELFF.

V usage is TRBV19 and J usage is TRBJ1-5; D gene unclear. V dropped 7 bases and J dropped 5 bases, with 24 bases sitting between them. CDR3 length: 17 residues. In germline, CDR1 is LNHDA, CDR2 SQIVND (reference sequence). The CDR3 region is CASTAGIRTVEDQPQHF. The CDR3, as DNA: TGTGCCAGTACCGCGGGTATTCGAACGGTAGAGGATCAGCCCCAGCATTTT.

V and J are TRBV9 and TRBJ1-4; a weak D match, TRBD1 (5 bases). With 3 bases removed from V and 7 bases from J, the gap between germline ends came to 10 bases. The CDR3 contains 13 residues. Germline values: CDR1 SGDLS, CDR2 YYNGEE. The CDR3 nucleotides read TGTGCCAGCAGCGGCGGGACGGCTGAAAAACTGTTTTTT. The encoded protein is CASSGGTAEKLFF. The variable domain in full, with the rest retrieved from reference TRBV9 and TRBJ1-4, is DSGVTQTPKHLITATGQRVTLRCSPRSGDLSVYWYQQSLDQGLQFLIQYYNGEERAKGNILERFSAQQFPDLHSELNLSSLELGDSALYFCASSGGTAEKLFFGSGTQLSVL.

V and J are TRBV5-1 and TRBJ2-3; possibly TRBD1 for D (6 bases). V gave up 5 bases and J gave up 4 bases, with 14 bases separating them. Germline lookup yields CDR1 SGHRS and CDR2 YFSETQ. The CDR3 contains 14 residues. The CDR3 protein is CASSLVQGSDTQYF. CDR3 bases: TGCGCCAGCAGTCTTGTACAGGGTTCAGATACGCAGTATTTT.

Concerning this clone itself: Additional DNA sequences in this sample encode the identical CDR3. The chain employs TRBV30 and TRBJ1-2; D not resolved. Germline assignment: CDR1 GTSNPN and CDR2 SVGIG (reference sequence). The CDR3 totals 13 residues. V was shortened by 0 bases and J by 2 bases, with 7 bases between the two germline ends. This CDR3 reads CAWSVSGNYGYTF. For the CDR3, the DNA is TGTGCCTGGAGTGTATCAGGAAACTATGGCTACACCTTC.

DNA for the CDR3: TGTGCCAGCATCATCGACAGGGCGAGCAATCAGCCCCAGCATTTT. As protein: CASIIDRASNQPQHF. V usage is TRBV6-5 and J usage is TRBJ1-5; 7 nucleotides align to TRBD1. Unmatched junction bases numbered 7, after V lost 7 bases and J lost 1 base. The germline CDR1 and CDR2 sequences are MNHEY and SVGAGI. The CDR3 spans 15 residues.

The gene calls are TRBV10-3 and TRBJ1-1; 7 positions match TRBD1. The CDR3 sequence is 15 residues long. The V segment lost 10 bases and the J segment 0 bases; nucleotides outside the gene matches: 11. Germline V gives CDR1 ENHRY, CDR2 SYGVKD. Written as DNA, the CDR3 is TGTGCCACCGCCGGGACAGATTCTCTGAACACTGAAGCTTTCTTT. This encodes CATAGTDSLNTEAFF.

With regard to this clone: This sample also contains other DNA sequences that code for the same CDR3. V gene TRBV27 combines with J gene TRBJ2-1, with 12 bases that match TRBD2. The V gene's germline CDR1 is MNHEY and CDR2 SMNVEV (reference sequence). V was pared by 5 bases and J by 2 bases, with 1 base of the junction left unmatched. The CDR3 extends over 15 amino acids. Written as DNA, the CDR3 is TGTGCCAGCAGTCTAGCGGGAGGGCCCTACAATGAGCAGTTCTTC. This sequence encodes CASSLAGGPYNEQFF.

The chain is built from TRBV19 and TRBJ2-5; 15 nucleotides agree with TRBD2. V trimming: 6 bases; J trimming: 4 bases; junction bases outside the gene matches: 3. This CDR3 is built from 15 residues. CDR1 and CDR2 (germline): LNHDA, SQIVND (reference sequence). The CDR3 reads CASSQGLAGGETQYF. The CDR3 nucleotides are TGTGCCAGTAGCCAGGGACTAGCGGGAGGAGAGACCCAGTACTTC.

In this sample, this clone turned up once. The rearrangement uses TRBV19 and TRBJ1-4; D may be TRBD1 (6 bases). Trimming took off 7 bases at V and 3 bases at J, with 18 bases between the two ends. The CDR3 length is 16 residues. Germline V gene data show CDR1 as LNHDA and CDR2 as SQIVND (reference sequence). The DNA for the CDR3 is TGTGCCAGTAAGTCTCAAACAGGGCGGCCTAATGAAAAACTGTTTTTT. Translated: CASKSQTGRPNEKLFF.

J is TRBJ2-4 and V is TRBV6-4; tentatively, D is TRBD1 (5 bases). V was shortened by 3 bases and J by 7 bases, with 13 bases between the two germline ends. In germline, CDR1 is MRHNA, CDR2 SNTAGT. The CDR3 is 14 residues long. For the CDR3, the DNA is TGTGCCAGCAGTGAATCAGGGAAATCTAACATTCAGTACTTC. The encoded protein is CASSESGKSNIQYF.

The chain employs TRBV24-1 and TRBJ1-5; a weak D match, TRBD1 (5 bases). Germline CDR1 reads KGHDR; CDR2 reads SFDVKD. V lost 4 bases and J 1 base, leaving 19 bases between the germline ends. The CDR3 runs 18 residues. The CDR3 sequence is CATSEYFGRALSNQPQHF. The CDR3 nucleotides are TGTGCCACCAGTGAATATTTCGGCAGGGCCCTAAGCAATCAGCCCCAGCATTTT.